The clone carrying this TCR beta chain appeared a few times. A heparinised blood draw that averaged approximately 120 mL was obtained once from each donor. Staining for CD45RO/CCR7/CD25/CD127/CD95/CD27 allowed sorting of CD4+ naive, central memory, regulatory and stem cell-like memory cells. Without exception, sorted populations had purity beyond 95%. The data originate from a study of beta chain features in type 1 diabetes. The V and J ends lost 7 bases and 6 bases, in that order; junction bases with no gene match: 9. The CDR3 contains 13 residues. Germline CDR1 is SGHRS and CDR2 is YFSETQ. Of the isolated RNA, all was reverse transcribed, and so the sequenced material was expressed TCRB transcripts. Clones were sequenced by immunoSEQ multiplex PCR, and TCRdb holds only the in-frame ones, with some missing. The sample has roughly 150,000 clones, about 9.1% seen once.

The chain is built from TRBV5-1 and TRBJ1-2, with 7 bases that match TRBD1. The sequenced sample consisted of central memory CD4+ T cells from blood. The sequence derives from a young woman in good health. CDR3 in amino acids: CASSPQGVDGYTF. The CDR3 DNA reads as TGCGCCAGCTCCCCTCAGGGGGTTGATGGCTACACCTTC.